The 14 T cell receptor beta chains given below trace back to one sample, sequenced in a study of T-cell reconstitution after alpha-beta-depleted transplantation in children. Unique molecular identifiers were incorporated into the prepared TCRbeta library. TCRdb ran MiXCR on the PCR reads and lists one entry per CDR3 protein. Of about 300,000 distinct CDR3 sequences listed, over 9% are singletons. The sample in question was PBMCs, obtained before TCRalphabeta/CD19-depleted stem cell transplant. The source of these receptors is a boy under two years old with acute myeloid leukemia, due to receive a stem cell transplant.

A few counts support this clonotype. The rearrangement uses TRBV2 and TRBJ2-7; D is possibly TRBD1 or TRBD2 (6 bases each). Germline CDR1 and CDR2: SNHLY and FYNNEI. V lost 5 bases and J 3 bases, leaving 11 bases between the germline ends. The CDR3 length is 13 residues. CDR3 sequence: CASSTRGHYEQYF. Written as DNA, the CDR3 is TGTGCCAGCAGTACCCGGGGGCACTACGAGCAGTACTTC.

The J gene is TRBJ2-2, the V gene TRBV6-5; unclear D gene. Trimming removed 2 bases from V and 0 bases from J, with 7 bases in between. The CDR3 is 15 amino acids. In germline, CDR1 is MNHEY, CDR2 SVGAGI. This CDR3 reads CASSYSLANTGELFF. The CDR3 DNA follows: TGTGCCAGCAGTTACAGCCTCGCGAACACCGGGGAGCTGTTTTTT.

In its sample, this clonotype was seen many times. The rearrangement uses TRBV10-3 and TRBJ2-7, with 9 bases matching TRBD1. The CDR3 is 12 amino acids. Germline V gene lookup returns CDR1 ENHRY and CDR2 SYGVKD. The V gene end was trimmed by 11 bases and the J gene end by 4 bases; junction bases not matched to a gene: 6. The chain's CDR3 is CAAGTGIYEQYF. In DNA, the CDR3 is TGTGCCGCCGGGACAGGGATATACGAGCAGTACTTC.

At least ten counts were recorded for this clonotype. The rearrangement links TRBV2 to TRBJ2-1, with D possibly TRBD2 on 5 matching bases. Germline V gene data show CDR1 as SNHLY and CDR2 as FYNNEI. V shed 5 bases and J shed 3 bases, with 11 bases lying between them. The CDR3 sequence is 14 residues long. In nucleotides, the CDR3 is TGTGCCAGCAGTCCCGGACTGATCTACAATGAGCAGTTCTTC. Translating gives CASSPGLIYNEQFF.

This chain links TRBV12-3 or TRBV12-4 with TRBJ1-3, with D hard to call. The CDR3 contains 13 residues. V was trimmed by 7 bases and J by 4 bases, leaving 11 bases between them. The CDR3 DNA reads as TGTGCCAGCACTGAAAGGCTAGGAAACACCATATATTTT. This encodes CASTERLGNTIYF.

This clonotype occurred many times. The V and J genes are TRBV6-5 and TRBJ2-7; 10 bases are shared with TRBD2. There are 15 residues in the CDR3. V shed 4 bases and J 4 bases; nucleotides not matched to a gene: 7. The germline gives CDR1 MNHEY, CDR2 SVGAGI. CDR3 residues: CASSLLAGPKYEQYF. CDR3 nucleotides: TGTGCCAGCAGTTTACTAGCGGGGCCTAAATACGAGCAGTACTTC.

This clonotype was counted many times. The CDR3 spells CASSLAGHNEQFF. CDR3 nucleotides: TGTGCCAGCAGCTTGGCGGGGCACAATGAGCAGTTCTTC. The rearrangement joins TRBV5-4 to TRBJ2-1, with D possibly being TRBD1 or TRBD2 (5 bases each). In germline, CDR1 is SGHNT, CDR2 YYREEE (reference sequence). V was cut by 0 bases and J by 5 bases, with 6 bases left in between. This CDR3 has 13 residues.

V is TRBV7-2 and J is TRBJ2-7; a possible D gene is TRBD2 (6 bases). The germline V and J ends were trimmed by 2 bases and 4 bases, with 15 bases remaining between them. The CDR3 is made up of 15 amino acids. In germline, CDR1 is SGHTA, CDR2 FQGNSA. CDR3 sequence (DNA): TGTGCCAGCAGCTTAAGACCGGGACTCTCATACGAGCAGTACTTC. This sequence encodes CASSLRPGLSYEQYF. The full variable domain, its missing parts supplied by reference TRBV7-2 and TRBJ2-7, is GAGVSQSPSNKVTEKGKDVELRCDPISGHTALYWYRQSLGQGLEFLIYFQGNSAPDKSGLPSDRFSAERTGGSVSTLTIQRTQQEDSAVYLCASSLRPGLSYEQYFGPGTRLTVT.

Ten or more counts support this clonotype. The CDR3 DNA reads TGTGCCAGCAGCCAAGAAAGGGGAGACACTGAAGCTTTCTTT. This gives the protein CASSQERGDTEAFF. The chain uses TRBV3-1 and TRBJ1-1; possible D gene TRBD1, 5 bases. Trimming took off 0 bases at V and 3 bases at J, with 8 bases between the two ends. This CDR3 region has 14 residues. From germline, CDR1 is LGHDT and CDR2 YNNKEL (reference sequence).

About this clonotype: One base away lies a much larger clone, so this may be a sequencing read error. V usage is TRBV3-1 and J usage is TRBJ2-2, with D perhaps matching TRBD1 or TRBD2 (6 bases each). The germline CDR1 and CDR2 sequences are LGHDT and YNNKEL (reference sequence). V lost 2 bases and J 9 bases, leaving 10 bases between the germline ends. This CDR3 has 13 amino acids. CDR3 loop: CASSQWGAWELFF. The DNA for the CDR3 is TGTGCCAGCAGCCAATGGGGGGCCTGGGAGCTGTTTTTT.

This clonotype has at least ten counts. The V call is TRBV29-1, the J call TRBJ1-1; D might be TRBD1 (5 bases). CDR3 length: 13 amino acids. The germline V gene has CDR1 SQVTM and CDR2 ANQGSEA. Between the trimmed V and J ends, which lost 0 bases and 11 bases, there was a span of 16 bases. The CDR3 DNA sequence: TGCAGCGTTGAAGATAAGTTGGGGGGATGGGCTTTCTTT. Its translation: CSVEDKLGGWAFF.

The sample holds a few counts of this clonotype. The chain carries TRBV9 and TRBJ1-2, with TRBD1 identical over 8 bases. The CDR3 has 16 residues. The V gene end was trimmed by 2 bases and the J gene end by 4 bases; junction bases not matched to a gene: 10. Germline-derived CDR1 and CDR2 are SGDLS and YYNGEE. CDR3 coding DNA: TGTGCCAGCAGCGTCCACCCCTCAGGGGGCATCTATGGCTACACCTTC. This translates into CASSVHPSGGIYGYTF.

This clonotype was counted many times. This chain links TRBV5-1 with TRBJ2-7; no clear D gene. Germline CDR1 SGHRS, CDR2 YFSETQ. This CDR3 has 15 residues. Trimming shortened V by 3 bases and J by 0 bases, and 13 bases separated the two germline ends. CDR3 coding DNA: TGCGCCAGCAGCTCCGGGTTAACCCTCTCCTACGAGCAGTACTTC. This codes for CASSSGLTLSYEQYF.

The rearrangement links TRBV7-2 to TRBJ2-7, with D perhaps TRBD1 (5 bases). The CDR3 length is 14 residues. Germline CDR1 and CDR2: SGHTA and FQGNSA. Trimming left V 2 bases short and J 4 bases short, with 12 bases between. The CDR3 DNA sequence: TGTGCCAGCAGCTTAAATAGGGGCCTTTACGAGCAGTACTTC. This gives the protein CASSLNRGLYEQYF.